The T cell receptor beta chain under discussion was sequenced for a study of T cell repertoires in cytomegalovirus infection. Study context: From public TCR beta signatures came an indication of both CMV infection and matching HLA type. Whole-study results and caveats: Ex vivo, HLA-C-restricted CMV-specific TCR beta clonotypes prevailed over the rest of the response. Public TCR beta family frequency separated CMV-and-HLA carriers, including in an independent cohort.

TCRdb ran MiXCR on the reads and lists one entry per CDR3 protein. The repertoire consists of 86,000 or so distinct CDR3 sequences, with more than 20% occurring once and the leading ten covering around 50%. Concerning this clonotype: Its matching antigen is unknown.

Looked up from germline, CDR1 is SGDLS and CDR2 is YYNGEE. This CDR3 has 14 amino acids. Trimming took 2 bases from V and 0 from J, leaving 8 bases between them. The chain uses TRBV9 and TRBJ2-5; D may be TRBD2 (5 bases). This receptor was obtained from a human donor in good health (CMV status not recorded). Some clones in this sample may be carry-over from other donors' samples. The sequencing used CD8+ T cells from cultured PBMCs, collected from culture after CMV antigen stimulation. The CDR3 protein is CASSVWENQETQYF. CDR3 nucleotide sequence: TGTGCCAGCAGCGTGTGGGAGAACCAAGAGACCCAGTACTTC.